The 23 T cell receptor beta chains below come from one sample, sequenced in a study of cytomegalovirus exposure and HLA in healthy donors. Primers for the PCR totalled 60 Vbeta and 13 Jbeta. The protocol was immunoSEQ multiplex PCR, while the TCRdb copy is restricted to in-frame clones and leaves out a portion. The table includes more than 80,000 clones, approximately 86% detected once. Sequenced sample: PBMCs. The receptor set was obtained from a man younger than 40 in good health and CMV-seropositive.

This chain uses TRBV5-6 with TRBJ1-5, with no clear D. Germline assignment: CDR1 SGHDT and CDR2 YYEEEE. The V gene lost 4 bases and the J gene lost 6 bases, with 17 bases spanning the gap. This CDR3 has 15 amino acids. CDR3 sequence reads: CASSAGPKSGQPQHF. The CDR3 coding sequence is TGTGCCAGCAGCGCCGGACCCAAAAGCGGTCAGCCCCAGCATTTT.

This clone was counted only a few times. The CDR3 sequence is CASSRGAPEETQYF. CDR3 in DNA: TGCGCCAGCAGCCGGGGTGCTCCCGAAGAGACCCAGTACTTC. The chain employs TRBV5-1 and TRBJ2-5; D is possibly TRBD2 (5 bases). Germline V CDR1 and CDR2: SGHRS, YFSETQ. The germline V and J ends were trimmed by 4 bases and 3 bases, with 13 bases remaining between them. This CDR3 contains 14 residues.

V and J are TRBV27 and TRBJ2-7; 7 nucleotides agree with TRBD1. Germline CDR1 is MNHEY and CDR2 is SMNVEV (reference sequence). Trimming took 5 bases from V and 4 from J; bases not matched to a gene: 17. The CDR3 loop spans 17 amino acids. In DNA form, the CDR3 reads TGTGCCAGCAGTACCGGGGTGCGGACAGGCGTCGGGTACGAGCAGTACTTC. Residues: CASSTGVRTGVGYEQYF.

This clone was recorded once. This chain links TRBV30 with TRBJ1-6; D not certain. Trimming took off 0 bases at V and 3 bases at J, with 9 bases between the two ends. From germline, CDR1 is GTSNPN and CDR2 SVGIG (reference sequence). The CDR3 covers 15 residues. The CDR3 DNA sequence: TGTGCCTGGAGTGTACTACGGGGCTATAATTCACCCCTCCACTTT. It codes for CAWSVLRGYNSPLHF. The complete variable domain, with remaining parts taken from reference TRBV30 and TRBJ1-6, reads SQTIHQWPATLVQPVGSPLSLECTVEGTSNPNLYWYRQAAGRGLQLLFYSVGIGQISSEVPQNLSASRPQDRQFILSSKKLLLSDSGFYLCAWSVLRGYNSPLHFGNGTRLTVT.

V usage is TRBV15 and J usage is TRBJ1-5; D is ambiguous. CDR3 length equals 13 residues. The V and J ends lost 0 bases and 4 bases respectively, with 4 bases between them. CDR1 is LNHNV, CDR2 YYDKDF, per germline (reference sequence). CDR3 protein: CATSRDPNQPQHF. The CDR3 DNA sequence: TGTGCCACCAGCAGAGATCCGAATCAGCCCCAGCATTTT.

V and J are TRBV7-9 and TRBJ2-3, with 9 bases matching TRBD2. The V gene's germline CDR1 is SEHNR and CDR2 FQNEAQ (reference sequence). J gave up 3 bases and V 4 bases, and 17 bases lay outside the gene matches. The CDR3 extends over 19 amino acids. The CDR3 reads CASSSLNSPSGEGTDTQYF. DNA of the CDR3: TGTGCCAGCAGCTCTTTAAACAGCCCTAGCGGGGAGGGGACAGATACGCAGTATTTT.

This chain uses TRBV28 with TRBJ1-4; D gene unclear. The CDR3 has 11 residues. V was cut by 1 base and J by 11 bases, with 5 bases left in between. Germline CDR1 reads MDHEN; CDR2 reads SYDVKM. CDR3 amino acids: CASSLSLKLFF. The CDR3, as DNA: TGTGCCAGCAGTTTATCCCTCAAACTGTTTTTT.

The chain uses TRBV19 and TRBJ2-2; D might be TRBD2 (7 bases). Looked up from germline, CDR1 is LNHDA and CDR2 is SQIVND (reference sequence). The CDR3 runs to 15 residues. V lost 3 bases, J lost 4 bases, and 12 bases lay in between. This chain's CDR3 is CASSIGGRGTGELFF. The CDR3 bases are TGTGCCAGTAGTATCGGGGGGCGAGGCACCGGGGAGCTGTTTTTT.

The gene calls are TRBV5-6 and TRBJ2-2, with D possibly TRBD2 on 5 matching bases. Germline CDR1 SGHDT, CDR2 YYEEEE. The CDR3 contains 15 residues. The V and J ends lost 6 bases and 4 bases respectively, with 16 bases between them. The CDR3 is CASNRRSWGTGELFF. The CDR3 nucleotides read TGTGCCAGCAACCGGAGGAGTTGGGGCACCGGGGAGCTGTTTTTT.

This chain connects TRBV7-3 to TRBJ2-7; TRBD2 matches at 13 bases. CDR3 length: 15 residues. Germline CDR1 is SGHTA and CDR2 is FQGTGA. V was pared by 3 bases and J by 5 bases, with 4 bases of the junction left unmatched. The CDR3 DNA is TGTGCCAGCAGCTTGGGACTAGCGGGAAGCGACGAGCAGTACTTC. Translation: CASSLGLAGSDEQYF. The complete variable domain, with remaining parts taken from reference TRBV7-3 and TRBJ2-7, reads GAGVSQTPSNKVTEKGKYVELRCDPISGHTALYWYRQSLGQGPEFLIYFQGTGAADDSGLPNDRFFAVRPEGSVSTLKIQRTERGDSAVYLCASSLGLAGSDEQYFGPGTRLTVT.

V gene TRBV2 combines with J gene TRBJ2-7; the match to TRBD2 covers 11 bases. This CDR3 comprises 16 residues. The germline V gene encodes CDR1 SNHLY and CDR2 FYNNEI. J lost 2 bases, V lost 6 bases, and 9 bases had no gene match. CDR3 nucleotides: TGTGCCAGCAGGACCCAGACTAGCGGGGTCACCTACGAGCAGTACTTC. Its protein product is CASRTQTSGVTYEQYF.

The chain joins TRBV18 to TRBJ1-1, with 7 bases lining up with TRBD1. Germline assignment: CDR1 KGHSH and CDR2 LQKENI. V trimming: 3 bases; J trimming: 8 bases; junction bases outside the gene matches: 6. This CDR3 contains 13 residues. The CDR3 bases are TGTGCCAGCTCACCGAGACAGGGTGAGGAAGCTTTCTTT. This encodes CASSPRQGEEAFF.

The chain joins TRBV6-5 to TRBJ1-2; D possibly corresponds to TRBD1 (6 bases). The CDR3 runs to 14 residues. Germline-derived CDR1 and CDR2 are MNHEY and SVGAGI. Trimming stripped 7 bases from V and 4 bases from J, with 16 bases between. CDR3 DNA sequence: TGTGCCAGCATTTCGGCAGGGGCAGGCTATGGCTACACCTTC. Translation: CASISAGAGYGYTF.

The chain links TRBV11-2 to TRBJ2-5; no reliable D call. Germline assignment: CDR1 SGHAT and CDR2 FQNNGV. CDR3 length: 12 residues. Trimming left V 5 bases short and J 5 bases short, with 9 bases between. The CDR3 sequence: CASSLGFETQYF. The CDR3 region has the DNA TGTGCCAGCAGCCTCGGGTTTGAGACCCAGTACTTC.

The chain employs TRBV7-2 and TRBJ2-5; 10 nucleotides align to TRBD2. The CDR3 length is 16 residues. The V segment lost 6 bases and the J segment 1 base; nucleotides outside the gene matches: 8. CDR1 and CDR2 (germline): SGHTA, FQGNSA. In DNA, the CDR3 is TGTGCCAGCAGACTCACTAGCGGGGACTCCCAAGAGACCCAGTACTTC. This sequence encodes CASRLTSGDSQETQYF.

The genes are TRBV10-3 and TRBJ1-1; D is ambiguous. Trimming removed 6 bases at V and 5 bases at J, with 19 bases between. The germline V gene encodes CDR1 ENHRY and CDR2 SYGVKD. This CDR3 contains 15 residues. CDR3 amino acids: CAIRGSGIGTTEAFF. Here the CDR3 DNA reads TGTGCCATCAGGGGCTCCGGGATCGGTACGACTGAAGCTTTCTTT.

A few counts support this clone. J is TRBJ1-1 and V is TRBV27; D may be TRBD1 (5 bases). Germline CDR1 reads MNHEY; CDR2 reads SMNVEV (reference sequence). The V end was cut by 4 bases, the J end by 5 bases, with 11 bases between. The CDR3 runs 13 residues. CDR3 in amino acids: CASSSRVLTEAFF. The CDR3 DNA is TGTGCCAGCAGTTCCAGGGTTTTGACTGAAGCTTTCTTT.

The rearrangement uses TRBV28 and TRBJ2-1; D is possibly TRBD2 (5 bases). Per germline, CDR1 MDHEN and CDR2 SYDVKM. The CDR3 contains 15 residues. Trimming removed 8 bases from V and 4 bases from J, with 18 bases in between. CDR3 region: CASQFLSGRYNEQFF. The CDR3 coding sequence is TGTGCCAGCCAGTTTTTGTCGGGAAGGTACAATGAGCAGTTCTTC.

The genes are TRBV5-6 and TRBJ2-7; 8 nucleotides match TRBD2. With V trimmed by 6 bases and J by 4 bases, 9 bases remained unmatched. Germline assignment: CDR1 SGHDT and CDR2 YYEEEE. The CDR3 is 14 residues long. CDR3 in DNA: TGTGCCAGCATATTCCGGGGACTAGTATACGAGCAGTACTTC. Translated: CASIFRGLVYEQYF.

The chain combines TRBV28 with TRBJ2-2; TRBD1 matches at 7 bases. The CDR3 spans 16 residues. V shed 3 bases, J shed 4 bases, and the junction held 8 bases outside the gene matches. Germline V CDR1 and CDR2: MDHEN, SYDVKM. This CDR3 reads CASSFTPTGFTGELFF. The CDR3 nucleotides are TGTGCCAGCAGTTTTACCCCGACAGGGTTCACCGGGGAGCTGTTTTTT. Together with reference TRBV28 and TRBJ2-2, the CDR3 gives the full variable domain: DVKVTQSSRYLVKRTGEKVFLECVQDMDHENMFWYRQDPGLGLRLIYFSYDVKMKEKGDIPEGYSVSREKKERFSLILESASTNQTSMYLCASSFTPTGFTGELFFGEGSRLTVL.

The rearrangement uses TRBV11-2 and TRBJ1-4, with D possibly TRBD1 on 6 matching bases. The CDR3 length is 15 residues. V lost 2 bases and J 10 bases, leaving 17 bases between the germline ends. CDR1 is SGHAT, CDR2 FQNNGV, per germline. The CDR3 spells CASSLNVREGGKLFF. DNA for the CDR3: TGTGCCAGCAGCTTAAATGTCAGAGAAGGGGGAAAACTGTTTTTT.

In this sample, this clone turned up a few times. This rearrangement joins TRBV11-3 to TRBJ2-7; no reliable D call. From germline, CDR1 is SGHNT and CDR2 YENEEA. Trimming cost V 1 base and J 2 bases, with 6 bases left between them. This CDR3 has 13 residues. The CDR3 DNA reads as TGTGCCAGCAGCTTAGCAGACACCTACGAGCAGTACTTC. Translation gives CASSLADTYEQYF.

This chain links TRBV7-9 with TRBJ1-1; TRBD1 matches 9 bases. CDR1 and CDR2 (germline): SEHNR, FQNEAQ (reference sequence). CDR3 size: 14 residues. Trimming at V came to 1 base and at J to 3 bases, leaving 0 bases not matched to a gene. The chain's CDR3 is CASSLGQGDTEAFF. CDR3 sequence (DNA): TGTGCCAGCAGCTTAGGACAGGGGGACACTGAAGCTTTCTTT.